Below are 10 T cell receptor beta chains sequenced from a single sample in a study of T cells in localized non-small cell lung cancer. Assay: immunoSEQ multiplex PCR; the TCRdb copy retains only in-frame clones and omits some. The sample has about 59,000 clones; roughly 90% are singletons. Specimen: peripheral blood, collected before any cancer treatment. These receptor sequences come from a woman aged 40-69 years with stage I lung adenocarcinoma.

The V and J genes are TRBV20-1 and TRBJ2-1; D is undetermined. V was pared by 0 bases and J by 13 bases, with 10 bases between. The V gene's germline CDR1 is DFQATT and CDR2 SNEGSKA (reference sequence). This CDR3 has 11 residues. For the CDR3, the DNA is TGCAGTGCTAGAGATAGGCAGGTTCAGTTCTTC. Protein sequence: CSARDRQVQFF.

The V gene is TRBV27, the J gene TRBJ2-7, with 9 bases identical to TRBD2. CDR3 length: 12 residues. The V gene's germline CDR1 is MNHEY and CDR2 SMNVEV (reference sequence). V dropped 5 bases and J dropped 9; count of bases not matched to a gene: 5. The CDR3 nucleotides are TGTGCCAGCAGTGGGGGCGGGAGGGGGCAGTACTTC. Translated: CASSGGGRGQYF.

V and J are TRBV18 and TRBJ1-2; the D is unclear. V lost 0 bases, J lost 5 bases, and 16 bases lay in between. The CDR3 loop spans 16 amino acids. Germline CDR1 is KGHSH and CDR2 is LQKENI. CDR3 in DNA: TGTGCCAGCTCACCACCGACTACGAGGTCGAGGTATGGCTACACCTTC. Residues: CASSPPTTRSRYGYTF.

The V call is TRBV27, the J call TRBJ1-4; D remains ambiguous. The CDR3 loop spans 13 amino acids. CDR1 is MNHEY and CDR2 is SMNVEV in the germline V gene (reference sequence). V lost 3 bases and J lost 5, with 7 bases in between. Here the CDR3 reads CASSFLSNEKLFF. The CDR3 DNA sequence: TGTGCCAGCAGTTTTCTCTCGAATGAAAAACTGTTTTTT.

J is TRBJ1-5 and V is TRBV15; tentatively, D is TRBD1 (6 bases). This CDR3 spans 16 amino acids. Germline V gene lookup returns CDR1 LNHNV and CDR2 YYDKDF (reference sequence). V was cut by 0 bases and J by 6 bases, with 15 bases left in between. The CDR3 loop reads CATSRDLGTIRQPQHF. Here the CDR3 DNA reads TGTGCCACCAGCAGAGATCTAGGGACAATTCGTCAGCCCCAGCATTTT.

The table lists this clone with a few counts. The chain carries TRBV11-2 and TRBJ1-5; the D is unclear. Trimming took 0 bases from V and 7 from J, leaving 7 bases between them. Germline-derived CDR1 and CDR2 are SGHAT and FQNNGV. The CDR3 covers 13 residues. CDR3 protein: CASSLDIWQPQHF. The CDR3 nucleotides read TGTGCCAGCAGCTTAGACATTTGGCAGCCCCAGCATTTT.

The chain is built from TRBV19 and TRBJ1-5; 8 bases match TRBD1. The V gene's germline CDR1 is LNHDA and CDR2 SQIVND (reference sequence). CDR3 length equals 15 residues. The J segment lost 3 bases and the V segment lost 3 bases, leaving 4 bases of the junction unmatched. The CDR3 coding sequence is TGTGCCAGTAGTATTAGGACAGGGCTCAATCAGCCCCAGCATTTT. This sequence encodes CASSIRTGLNQPQHF.

This clone was recorded once. The chain recombines TRBV6-5 with TRBJ2-4; D gene unclear. The germline CDR1 and CDR2 sequences are MNHEY and SVGAGI. The ends were cut back, 0 bases at V and 3 bases at J, with 9 bases in the middle. There are 15 residues in the CDR3. The CDR3 bases are TGTGCCAGCAGTTACTCCTACCAGGACAAAAACATTCAGTACTTC. Protein sequence: CASSYSYQDKNIQYF.

This chain links TRBV28 with TRBJ2-5, with D possibly being TRBD2 (5 bases). The CDR3 consists of 12 residues. Germline V gene data show CDR1 as MDHEN and CDR2 as SYDVKM. V dropped 5 bases and J dropped 7 bases, with 11 bases sitting between them. The CDR3 here is CASSERPRTQYF. In DNA, the CDR3 is TGTGCCAGCAGTGAGCGGCCTCGGACCCAGTACTTC.

The CDR3 reads CASSLVASGNTDTQYF. CDR3 DNA sequence: TGTGCCAGCAGCTTGGTGGCTAGCGGGAACACAGATACGCAGTATTTT. The gene calls are TRBV5-4 and TRBJ2-3, with 9 bases aligning to TRBD2. The V gene's germline CDR1 is SGHNT and CDR2 YYREEE (reference sequence). After removal of 0 bases from V and 2 bases from J, the junction contained 4 bases not matched to a gene. The CDR3 consists of 16 residues. The whole variable domain, filled in from reference TRBV5-4 and TRBJ2-3, reads ETGVTQSPTHLIKTRGQQVTLRCSSQSGHNTVSWYQQALGQGPQFIFQYYREEENGRGNFPPRFSGLQFPNYSSELNVNALELDDSALYLCASSLVASGNTDTQYFGPGTRLTVL.